The 15 T cell receptor beta chains presented below share a single source sample, sequenced in a study of blood T cells in healthy people across ages. Sample-barcoded 5' priming and a J-beta primer mix drove a second PCR of about 6 to 12 cycles. TCRdb reprocessed the 5' RACE reads via MiXCR and lists one record per CDR3 protein. The sample contains hundreds of thousands of distinct CDR3 sequences, about a fifth of which appear only once. The material sequenced was blood. The receptors here all came from a man aged 70 or older in good health.

In its sample, this clonotype was seen many times. The chain couples TRBV7-7 to TRBJ2-5; possible D gene TRBD2, 6 bases. In germline, CDR1 is SSHAT, CDR2 FNYEAQ (reference sequence). V gave up 5 bases and J gave up 6 bases, with 13 bases separating them. The CDR3 runs to 13 residues. The CDR3 DNA is TGTGCCAGCAGCCGGGACTCGGGACAGACCCAGTACTTC. Residues: CASSRDSGQTQYF. Looking up the rest from reference TRBV7-7 and TRBJ2-5 gives the full variable domain: GAGVSQSPRYKVTKRGQDVTLRCDPISSHATLYWYQQALGQGPEFLTYFNYEAQPDKSGLPSDRFSAERPEGSISTLTIQRTEQRDSAMYRCASSRDSGQTQYFGPGTRLLVL.

In DNA, the CDR3 is TGCGCCAGCAGCTTGGCGCCTACCGGACAGGGGGGTTATGGTCAGCCCCAGCATTTT. It is translated as CASSLAPTGQGGYGQPQHF. The chain is built from TRBV5-1 and TRBJ1-5; 10 nucleotides line up with TRBD1. The CDR3 loop spans 19 amino acids. Germline CDR1 reads SGHRS; CDR2 reads YFSETQ. The junction had 15 bases not matched to a gene; V was cut back by 0 bases and J by 6 bases.

The rearrangement uses TRBV5-1 and TRBJ1-1; D perhaps matches TRBD1 (6 bases). The V end lost 3 bases, the J end lost 1 base, and 13 bases lay between the germline ends. The CDR3 has 15 residues. From germline, CDR1 is SGHRS and CDR2 YFSETQ. The CDR3 DNA reads TGCGCCAGCAGCTCCGACGGGACAAGGAACACTGAAGCTTTCTTT. It translates to CASSSDGTRNTEAFF.

The chain employs TRBV2 and TRBJ1-2; D gene uncertain. Germline V gives CDR1 SNHLY, CDR2 FYNNEI. V was shortened by 6 bases and J by 0 bases, with 14 bases between the two germline ends. The CDR3 sequence is 15 residues long. The CDR3 DNA is TGTGCCAGCAGCCCGACCCCGACAACTAACTATGGCTACACCTTC. This translates into CASSPTPTTNYGYTF.

Many counts were recorded for this clonotype. The chain joins TRBV7-2 to TRBJ2-6; 8 bases are shared with TRBD1. This CDR3 spans 15 amino acids. In germline, CDR1 is SGHTA, CDR2 FQGNSA. Trimming took 5 bases from V and 3 from J; bases not matched to a gene: 3. In nucleotides, the CDR3 is TGTGCCAGCAGCCGACAGGGGTATGGGGCCAACGTCCTGACTTTC. This translates into CASSRQGYGANVLTF.

This clonotype was seen more than once but under ten times. The rearrangement joins TRBV24-1 to TRBJ2-1, with 9 positions matching TRBD2. V lost 7 bases and J lost 4; bases outside the gene matches: 4. This CDR3 is 14 amino acids long. CDR1 KGHDR and CDR2 SFDVKD come from the germline V gene. In DNA form, the CDR3 reads TGTGCCACCAGGGCTAGCGGGGAATACAATGAGCAGTTCTTC. Translated: CATRASGEYNEQFF.

This clonotype has more than one count but fewer than ten. This chain links TRBV29-1 with TRBJ2-1; TRBD1 matches at 9 bases. Germline-derived CDR1 and CDR2 are SQVTM and ANQGSEA. The CDR3 sequence is 14 residues long. The V and J ends lost 4 bases and 7 bases, in that order; junction bases with no gene match: 8. The CDR3 nucleotides are TGCAGCGTTGGGAGGGACAGGGTAGGGAATGAGCAGTTCTTC. It encodes CSVGRDRVGNEQFF.

The chain has TRBV3-1 and TRBJ2-7; unclear D gene. Germline CDR1 and CDR2: LGHDT and YNNKEL (reference sequence). There are 15 residues in the CDR3. Trimming stripped 1 base from V and 1 base from J, with 11 bases between. The CDR3 loop is CASSQGVVVSYEQYF. The CDR3 DNA is TGTGCCAGCAGCCAAGGTGTCGTCGTATCCTACGAGCAGTACTTC.

The V and J genes are TRBV29-1 and TRBJ2-5; 9 nucleotides match TRBD1. The CDR3 runs 13 residues. Germline loops: CDR1 SQVTM, CDR2 ANQGSEA. J was trimmed by 2 bases and V by 6 bases; bases with no gene match: 4. This chain's CDR3 is CSVRDRDQETQYF. In DNA, the CDR3 is TGCAGCGTACGGGACAGGGATCAAGAGACCCAGTACTTC. The full variable domain, in which reference TRBV29-1 and TRBJ2-5 provide the parts outside the CDR3, is SAVISQKPSRDICQRGTSLTIQCQVDSQVTMMFWYRQQPGQSLTLIATANQGSEATYESGFVIDKFPISRPNLTFSTLTVSNMSPEDSSIYLCSVRDRDQETQYFGPGTRLLVL.

Details on this clonotype: One end of the junction does not line up with germline, which may come from a read error. J is TRBJ2-7 and V is TRBV3-1; D call uncertain. The germline gives CDR1 LGHDT, CDR2 YNNKEL (reference sequence). The CDR3 has 14 amino acids. The CDR3 sequence: CASSPVAAQETQCF. For the CDR3, the DNA is TGTGCCAGCAGCCCCGTGGCAGCGCAAGAGACCCAGTGCTTC.

This clonotype appeared a few times. This chain links TRBV6-6 with TRBJ2-7, with TRBD1 matching over 8 bases. V was clipped by 6 bases and J by 5 bases; unmatched bases: 6. Looked up from germline, CDR1 is MNHNY and CDR2 is SVGAGI (reference sequence). The CDR3 totals 13 residues. The CDR3 loop is CASSRGRMNEQYF. In DNA form, the CDR3 reads TGTGCCAGCAGCAGGGGGCGGATGAACGAGCAGTACTTC.

V gene TRBV2 combines with J gene TRBJ2-7, with a tentative D call TRBD2 (5 bases). V lost 7 bases, J lost 1 base, and 11 bases lay in between. Germline-derived CDR1 and CDR2 are SNHLY and FYNNEI. There are 13 residues in the CDR3. The CDR3 DNA reads as TGTGCCAGCATGGAGAGGAGGTCCTACGAGCAGTACGTC. Translating it yields CASMERRSYEQYV.

The chain couples TRBV30 to TRBJ1-6; 9 bases align to TRBD1. The CDR3 length is 15 residues. V gave up 5 bases and J gave up 6 bases; unmatched junction bases: 8. CDR1 and CDR2 (germline): GTSNPN, SVGIG (reference sequence). CDR3 sequence (DNA): TGTGCCTGGGTACCCGGGACAGGGCGTAATTCACCCCTCCACTTT. Its translation is CAWVPGTGRNSPLHF.

The J gene is TRBJ2-4, the V gene TRBV3-1; D remains unclear. Trimming removed 8 bases at V and 3 bases at J, with 14 bases between. CDR3 length equals 14 residues. Germline CDR1 reads LGHDT; CDR2 reads YNNKEL (reference sequence). CDR3 residues: CASGPRVGKNIQYF. The CDR3 coding sequence is TGTGCCAGCGGCCCACGGGTGGGCAAAAACATTCAGTACTTC.

This chain joins TRBV7-2 and TRBJ2-5; D not resolved. The germline V gene encodes CDR1 SGHTA and CDR2 FQGNSA. V lost 4 bases and J lost 7, with 10 bases in between. This CDR3 spans 12 amino acids. CDR3 amino acids: CASSYTVGTQYF. The CDR3, as DNA: TGTGCCAGCAGCTATACAGTTGGGACCCAGTACTTC.